This T cell receptor beta chain was captured by sequencing in a study of T cells expressing NK-cell markers. TCRdb re-called the 5' RACE reads and shows each CDR3 protein once, DNA omitted. The repertoire table contains roughly 450,000 distinct CDR3 sequences. The source of this sequence is a woman in her 50s in good health. The specimen was blood T cells: a sorted CD56 or NKG2C T cell subset, CD4+ or CD8+ T cells, or bulk PBMC T cells (not recorded which).

The CDR3 region is CASAKRGSPRNEQFF. V and J are TRBV11-2 and TRBJ2-1; there is no DNA to check the TCRdb D call of TRBD1. The CDR3 loop spans 15 amino acids. Germline V gene lookup returns CDR1 SGHAT and CDR2 FQNNGV.